This TCR beta chain was sequenced for a study of technical replicates of blood from a few donors. Only in-frame clones appear in the TCRdb table, and some are missing; sequencing was by immunoSEQ multiplex PCR. The sample includes tens of thousands of clones, more than 85% of them seen just once. The ends lost 11 bases at V and 8 bases at J; junction bases unmatched: 17. The CDR3 spans 15 residues. Germline V gene lookup returns CDR1 ENHRY and CDR2 SYGVKD. The receptor was isolated from a human donor in good health. Sequencing was done on a sample of T cells isolated from PBMCs. The genes are TRBV10-3 and TRBJ2-1; 8 nucleotides agree with TRBD2. This chain's CDR3 is CAARPRREAGDEQFF. The CDR3 nucleotides are TGTGCCGCCCGCCCTAGGCGGGAGGCTGGGGATGAGCAGTTCTTC.